One sample yielded the 18 T cell receptor beta chains listed below, sequenced in a study of CD8 T cells in Susac syndrome. RNA was extracted with the RNeasy kit, and a quantity of roughly 0.5 to 1 ug was reverse transcribed using random hexamers. MiXCR, run by TCRdb on the immunoSEQ multiplex PCR reads, gives a single entry per CDR3 protein. The data contain 250,000 to 300,000 distinct CDR3 sequences, roughly 90% of them seen just once; the ten biggest clones take up around 0.18%. The sequenced sample consisted of CD8+ T cells from PBMCs. The receptor set was obtained from a human donor with multiple sclerosis.

This clonotype was detected only a few times. The chain couples TRBV4-3 to TRBJ2-7; 8 bases align to TRBD1. Germline V gene data show CDR1 as LGHNA and CDR2 as YSLEER. V gave up 0 bases and J gave up 4 bases; unmatched junction bases: 5. This CDR3 is built from 15 residues. The CDR3 nucleotides read TGCGCCAGCAGCCAAGATAGGACAGGGTCATACGAGCAGTACTTC. This translates into CASSQDRTGSYEQYF.

The rearrangement links TRBV5-5 to TRBJ2-1; the match to TRBD2 covers 12 bases. V was clipped by 4 bases and J by 9 bases; unmatched bases: 8. The germline gives CDR1 SGHKS, CDR2 YYEKEE (reference sequence). The CDR3 runs to 15 residues. CDR3 bases: TGTGCCAGCAGCCGGACGCTAGCGGGAGGGCCTGAGCAGTTCTTC. This gives the protein CASSRTLAGGPEQFF.

V and J are TRBV2 and TRBJ2-2; TRBD2 might be the D (5 bases). The germline CDR1 and CDR2 sequences are SNHLY and FYNNEI. CDR3 length: 16 residues. The V end was cut by 2 bases, the J end by 1 base, with 11 bases between. CDR3 in DNA: TGTGCCAGCAGTGAACCGCGGACTGTGAACACCGGGGAGCTGTTTTTT. Encoded protein: CASSEPRTVNTGELFF.

The chain carries TRBV12-3 or TRBV12-4 and TRBJ2-3; TRBD2 is a possible D gene (6 bases). The CDR3 runs to 14 residues. The ends were cut back, 5 bases at V and 1 base at J, with 10 bases in the middle. This chain's CDR3 is CASSAPGGTDTQYF. CDR3 DNA: TGTGCCAGCAGTGCCCCGGGGGGCACAGATACGCAGTATTTT.

The genes are TRBV7-2 and TRBJ1-2; D not certain. The V end was cut by 1 base, the J end by 3 bases, with 15 bases between. The CDR3 loop spans 16 amino acids. Germline loops: CDR1 SGHTA, CDR2 FQGNSA. CDR3 coding DNA: TGTGCCAGCAGCTTAGTGGGCGGCTCAGTGTACTATGGCTACACCTTC. Protein: CASSLVGGSVYYGYTF.

This sequence joins TRBV20-1 and TRBJ1-4; maybe TRBD1 (5 bases). V lost 5 bases, J lost 0 bases, and 13 bases lay in between. The CDR3 contains 15 residues. Germline CDR1 and CDR2: DFQATT and SNEGSKA (reference sequence). This CDR3 reads CSAPGTAATNEKLFF. Here the CDR3 DNA reads TGCAGTGCTCCCGGGACGGCTGCAACTAATGAAAAACTGTTTTTT.

This chain connects TRBV12-3 or TRBV12-4 to TRBJ2-2; D may be TRBD1 or TRBD2 (5 bases each). This CDR3 comprises 16 residues. V dropped 6 bases and J dropped 5 bases, with 19 bases sitting between them. The CDR3 coding sequence is TGTGCCAGCAGCCCCCCGCCCGGGACCGGAACCGGGGAGCTGTTTTTT. Protein sequence: CASSPPPGTGTGELFF.

The genes are TRBV20-1 and TRBJ2-7, with D maybe TRBD2 (5 bases). Germline V gene lookup returns CDR1 DFQATT and CDR2 SNEGSKA (reference sequence). The CDR3 covers 14 residues. Between the trimmed V and J ends, which lost 0 bases and 2 bases, there was a span of 11 bases. The CDR3 here is CSAREVAPTYEQYF. CDR3 in DNA: TGCAGTGCTAGAGAGGTAGCGCCAACCTACGAGCAGTACTTC.

The chain recombines TRBV6-2 or TRBV6-3 with TRBJ2-5; 7 positions agree with TRBD1. Per germline, CDR1 MNHEY and CDR2 SVGEGT. CDR3 length: 12 amino acids. The V segment lost 7 bases and the J segment 5 bases; nucleotides outside the gene matches: 4. The DNA of the CDR3 is TGTGCCAGCAACCTCAGGGGGGAGACCCAGTACTTC. It translates to CASNLRGETQYF.

The CDR3 coding sequence is TGTGCCAGCAGTCCCGTCAGGGGGCTCAATTCACCCCTCCACTTT. It is translated as CASSPVRGLNSPLHF. The rearrangement uses TRBV14 and TRBJ1-6; 8 nucleotides line up with TRBD1. Germline trimming cut 6 bases from V and 7 bases from J; bases unmatched to any gene: 8. Germline CDR1 SGHDN, CDR2 FVKESK. The CDR3 contains 15 residues. Looking up the rest from reference TRBV14 and TRBJ1-6 gives the full variable domain: EAGVTQFPSHSVIEKGQTVTLRCDPISGHDNLYWYRRVMGKEIKFLLHFVKESKQDESGMPNNRFLAERTGGTYSTLKVQPAELEDSGVYFCASSPVRGLNSPLHFGNGTRLTVT.

J is TRBJ2-2 and V is TRBV28; the D is unclear. V lost 1 base and J 1 base, leaving 7 bases between the germline ends. The CDR3 length is 15 residues. The V gene's germline CDR1 is MDHEN and CDR2 SYDVKM. CDR3 DNA sequence: TGTGCCAGCAGTTTATTCGAGATGAACACCGGGGAGCTGTTTTTT. This translates into CASSLFEMNTGELFF. The full variable domain, its missing parts supplied by reference TRBV28 and TRBJ2-2, is DVKVTQSSRYLVKRTGEKVFLECVQDMDHENMFWYRQDPGLGLRLIYFSYDVKMKEKGDIPEGYSVSREKKERFSLILESASTNQTSMYLCASSLFEMNTGELFFGEGSRLTVL.

The chain recombines TRBV5-1 with TRBJ2-1; TRBD2 agrees at 7 bases. The CDR3 runs to 15 residues. From germline, CDR1 is SGHRS and CDR2 YFSETQ. Trimming cost V 4 bases and J 1 base; bases outside gene matches: 5. CDR3 bases: TGCGCCAGCAGCAAGCGGGATAGGTCCTACAATGAGCAGTTCTTC. It translates to CASSKRDRSYNEQFF.

The chain is built from TRBV12-3 or TRBV12-4 and TRBJ1-1, with D maybe TRBD1 (5 bases). V lost 3 bases to trimming and J lost 5 bases, with 13 bases between them. The CDR3 totals 14 residues. The DNA for the CDR3 is TGTGCCAGCAGTTTGGACGGGGCGCGAACTGAAGCTTTCTTT. As protein: CASSLDGARTEAFF.

The V call is TRBV15, the J call TRBJ2-1; a possible D gene is TRBD1 (6 bases). Germline V gene lookup returns CDR1 LNHNV and CDR2 YYDKDF (reference sequence). Trimming left V 4 bases short and J 13 bases short, with 8 bases between. The CDR3 runs to 10 residues. In DNA, the CDR3 is TGTGCCACCAGCAAGGGGGAACAGTTCTTC. Translating gives CATSKGEQFF.

CDR3 amino acids: CSVVAGLYGYTF. CDR3 bases: TGCAGCGTTGTGGCAGGTCTCTATGGCTACACCTTC. This chain connects TRBV29-1 to TRBJ1-2, with D uncertain. Trimming stripped 4 bases from V and 4 bases from J, with 10 bases between. CDR1 is SQVTM and CDR2 is ANQGSEA in the germline V gene. There are 12 residues in the CDR3.

As to this clonotype: A junction end diverges from the germline sequence, so it may reflect a read error. V and J are TRBV19 and TRBJ2-1; D might be TRBD1 (6 bases). CDR3 size: 15 residues. Germline V gene sequence: CDR1 LNHDA, CDR2 SQIVND (reference sequence). In DNA, the CDR3 is TGTGCCAGTGGTATAGGACAGCCGGCGTGGAATGAGCAGTTCTTC. Its translation is CASGIGQPAWNEQFF.

This clonotype is a singleton in its sample. J is TRBJ2-1 and V is TRBV20-1; no clear D. The CDR3 contains 13 residues. The V end was cut by 0 bases, the J end by 3 bases, with 6 bases between. Germline CDR1 reads DFQATT; CDR2 reads SNEGSKA (reference sequence). This CDR3 reads CSARDQLYNEQFF. The CDR3 nucleotides read TGCAGTGCTAGAGATCAGCTCTACAATGAGCAGTTCTTC.

The chain has TRBV28 and TRBJ2-1; 7 bases are shared with TRBD2. CDR3 length: 15 amino acids. The V gene end was trimmed by 2 bases and the J gene end by 3 bases; junction bases not matched to a gene: 4. Germline-derived CDR1 and CDR2 are MDHEN and SYDVKM. The CDR3 is CASSLDRDYYNEQFF. CDR3 sequence (DNA): TGTGCCAGCAGTTTAGACCGGGACTACTACAATGAGCAGTTCTTC.